Listed below are T cell receptor beta chains from one sample, sequenced in a study of T-cell memory formation after mild COVID-19. TCRdb analysed the 5' RACE reads with MiXCR anew, one entry per CDR3 protein. The table shows roughly 300,000 distinct CDR3 sequences, with 16% occurring only once. The sequenced sample was PBMCs or a T cell subset sorted from them (not recorded which). The origin of the receptors is a man younger than 30 who had mild COVID-19 (a few samples of this study predate the infection). Cell type and time point are not known. Both conserved end residues are part of each CDR3. The D gene is left open where the match is weak. Clone size appears in some rows only: once, few, many, or a class for an expanded clone.

V: TRBV2
length: 13
size: NA
D: TRBD1
J: TRBJ1-1
CDR3: CASRQGATTEAFF
DNA: TGTGCCAGCAGACAGGGGGCTACCACTGAAGCTTTCTTT

V: TRBV10-3
length: 13
size: NA
D: NA
J: TRBJ2-5
CDR3: CAISVGAGETQYF
DNA: TGTGCCATCAGTGTCGGGGCGGGAGAGACCCAGTACTTC

V: TRBV6-1
length: 15
size: NA
D: NA
J: TRBJ2-2
CDR3: CASSDVSANTGELFF
DNA: TGTGCCAGCAGTGATGTCAGCGCGAACACCGGGGAGCTGTTTTTT

V: TRBV6-5
length: 16
size: NA
D: NA
J: TRBJ2-2
CDR3: CASSSLSGVRTGELFF
DNA: TGTGCCAGCAGTTCCCTTTCCGGGGTTCGGACCGGGGAGCTGTTTTTT

V: TRBV2
length: 15
size: once
D: NA
J: TRBJ1-1
CDR3: CASSGETRAGIEAFF
DNA: TGTGCCAGCAGTGGGGAGACTAGGGCGGGAATAGAAGCTTTCTTT

V: TRBV9
length: 15
size: NA
D: NA
J: TRBJ2-5
CDR3: CASSKRGGAGETQYF
DNA: TGTGCCAGCAGCAAGAGAGGGGGGGCCGGAGAGACCCAGTACTTC

V: TRBV6-5
length: 12
size: few
D: NA
J: TRBJ2-2
CDR3: CASGTGSGELFF
DNA: TGTGCCAGCGGTACAGGGTCCGGGGAGCTGTTTTTT

V: TRBV19
length: 13
size: NA
D: NA
J: TRBJ1-1
CDR3: CATRQVSNTEAFF
DNA: TGTGCCACCAGACAGGTCTCGAACACTGAAGCTTTCTTT

V: TRBV5-5
length: 15
size: few
D: TRBD1
J: TRBJ2-5
CDR3: CASSLAFGQAETQYF
DNA: TGTGCCAGCAGCTTGGCTTTCGGACAGGCAGAGACCCAGTACTTC

V: TRBV20-1
length: 10
size: NA
D: NA
J: TRBJ2-3
CDR3: CSAIFGTQYF
DNA: TGCAGTGCTATCTTTGGTACGCAGTATTTT

V: TRBV7-9
length: 15
size: NA
D: TRBD1
J: TRBJ2-5
CDR3: CASSPGGPKRETQYF
DNA: TGTGCCAGCAGCCCAGGGGGTCCAAAGAGAGAGACCCAGTACTTC

V: TRBV5-1
length: 14
size: NA
D: NA
J: TRBJ1-4
CDR3: CASSPRGGREKLFF
DNA: TGCGCCAGCAGCCCCCGAGGGGGTCGTGAAAAACTGTTTTTT

V: TRBV6-5
length: 11
size: NA
D: NA
J: TRBJ2-7
CDR3: CASSYRHEQYF
DNA: TGTGCCAGCAGTTATCGTCACGAGCAGTACTTC

V: TRBV6-2/TRBV6-3
length: 13
size: NA
D: TRBD1
J: TRBJ2-1
CDR3: CASETGAYNEQFF
DNA: TGTGCCAGCGAGACAGGGGCGTACAATGAGCAGTTCTTC

V: TRBV7-6
length: 15
size: NA
D: NA
J: TRBJ1-6
CDR3: CASSGGFSYNSPLHF
DNA: TGTGCCAGCAGCGGCGGTTTCTCCTATAATTCACCCCTCCACTTT

V: TRBV3-1
length: 13
size: NA
D: NA
J: TRBJ2-7
CDR3: CASSPIPTHEQYF
DNA: TGTGCCAGCAGCCCAATTCCAACGCACGAGCAGTACTTC

V: TRBV4-1
length: 15
size: few
D: NA
J: TRBJ2-5
CDR3: CASSQGVAGWETQYF
DNA: TGCGCCAGCAGCCAAGGGGTCGCGGGGTGGGAGACCCAGTACTTC

V: TRBV6-5
length: 15
size: few
D: NA
J: TRBJ2-2
CDR3: CASSYKSSYTGELFF
DNA: TGTGCCAGCAGTTACAAGTCGTCCTACACCGGGGAGCTGTTTTTT

V: TRBV5-4
length: 15
size: NA
D: TRBD2
J: TRBJ2-7
CDR3: CASSLVSGGAYEQYF
DNA: TGTGCCAGCAGCTTGGTCAGCGGGGGGGCCTACGAGCAGTACTTC

V: TRBV10-3
length: 17
size: NA
D: TRBD2
J: TRBJ2-3
CDR3: CAISERAIAGGPSQYCF
DNA: TGTGCCATCAGTGAGCGAGCCATAGCGGGGGGGCCCTCGCAGTATTGTTTT

V: TRBV5-6
length: 17
size: NA
D: TRBD1
J: TRBJ2-1
CDR3: CASSWTGSVFSYNEQFF
DNA: TGTGCCAGCAGCTGGACAGGGTCTGTTTTTTCCTACAATGAGCAGTTCTTC

V: TRBV4-1
length: 14
size: NA
D: NA
J: TRBJ2-3
CDR3: CASSQARDSDTQYF
DNA: TGCGCCAGCAGCCAAGCCCGGGACTCCGATACGCAGTATTTT

V: TRBV12-5
length: 17
size: many
D: TRBD1
J: TRBJ2-2
CDR3: CASGLVQGAQVHGELFF
DNA: TGTGCTAGTGGTTTGGTACAGGGGGCGCAGGTCCACGGGGAGCTGTTTTTT

V: TRBV21-1
length: 15
size: NA
D: NA
J: TRBJ2-5
CDR3: CASSKGLRARETQYF
DNA: TGTGCCAGCAGCAAAGGGCTCCGGGCCAGGGAGACCCAGTACTTC

V: TRBV2
length: 15
size: NA
D: TRBD1
J: TRBJ2-3
CDR3: CASGGGQGMADTQYF
DNA: TGTGCCAGCGGGGGCGGACAGGGGATGGCAGATACGCAGTATTTT

V: TRBV20-1
length: 14
size: NA
D: TRBD1
J: TRBJ2-3
CDR3: CSADRTGYTDTQYF
DNA: TGCAGTGCTGACCGGACAGGCTACACAGATACGCAGTATTTT

V: TRBV15
length: 15
size: many
D: NA
J: TRBJ2-1
CDR3: CATSRGRMGRGEQFF
DNA: TGTGCCACCAGCAGAGGTCGGATGGGAAGGGGCGAGCAGTTCTTC

V: TRBV18
length: 16
size: NA
D: NA
J: TRBJ2-1
CDR3: CASSPIVGSSYNEQFF
DNA: TGTGCCAGCTCACCCATCGTTGGGAGCTCCTACAATGAGCAGTTCTTC

V: TRBV7-3
length: 15
size: NA
D: TRBD2
J: TRBJ2-1
CDR3: CASSLVASGNNEQFF
DNA: TGTGCCAGCAGCTTAGTCGCTAGCGGGAACAATGAGCAGTTCTTC

V: TRBV6-5
length: 14
size: many
D: NA
J: TRBJ1-1
CDR3: CASSPRGGFTEAFF
DNA: TGTGCCAGCAGTCCACGTGGGGGATTCACTGAAGCTTTCTTT

V: TRBV20-1
length: 15
size: NA
D: NA
J: TRBJ1-1
CDR3: CSAVYPGRMNTEAFF
DNA: TGCAGTGCTGTATATCCGGGACGGATGAACACTGAAGCTTTCTTT

V: TRBV29-1
length: 16
size: NA
D: TRBD1
J: TRBJ1-2
CDR3: CSVEVSRTGTYYGYTF
DNA: TGCAGCGTTGAGGTGTCGAGGACAGGGACTTACTATGGCTACACCTTC

V: TRBV3-1
length: 14
size: few
D: NA
J: TRBJ1-1
CDR3: CASSQSNRDTEAFF
DNA: TGTGCCAGCAGCCAAAGTAACAGAGACACTGAAGCTTTCTTT

V: TRBV9
length: 13
size: NA
D: NA
J: TRBJ2-2
CDR3: CASSVGRTGELFF
DNA: TGTGCCAGCAGCGTAGGTAGGACCGGGGAGCTGTTTTTT

V: TRBV7-8
length: 16
size: few
D: TRBD1
J: TRBJ1-3
CDR3: CASSPGQGDSGNTIYF
DNA: TGTGCCAGCAGCCCGGGACAGGGAGACTCTGGAAACACCATATATTTT

V: TRBV27
length: 16
size: many
D: TRBD1
J: TRBJ2-2
CDR3: CASSLSRQGYAGELFF
DNA: TGTGCCAGCAGTTTATCGAGACAGGGGTACGCCGGGGAGCTGTTTTTT

V: TRBV5-1
length: 18
size: few
D: TRBD2
J: TRBJ2-1
CDR3: CASSFRTSGGPTYNEQFF
DNA: TGCGCCAGCAGCTTCCGGACTAGCGGGGGGCCCACGTACAATGAGCAGTTCTTC

V: TRBV5-1
length: 14
size: NA
D: TRBD1
J: TRBJ1-2
CDR3: CASSLTGQAYGYTF
DNA: TGCGCCAGCAGCTTGACAGGACAGGCCTATGGCTACACCTTC

V: TRBV5-4
length: 15
size: NA
D: NA
J: TRBJ1-3
CDR3: CASSRARDSGNTIYF
DNA: TGTGCCAGCAGCAGAGCCCGGGACTCTGGAAACACCATATATTTT

V: TRBV5-1
length: 13
size: NA
D: NA
J: TRBJ2-2
CDR3: CASSYGRFGELFF
DNA: TGCGCCAGCAGCTACGGACGCTTCGGGGAGCTGTTTTTT

V: TRBV10-3
length: 12
size: NA
D: NA
J: TRBJ1-5
CDR3: CAISDANQPQHF
DNA: TGTGCCATCAGTGACGCTAATCAGCCCCAGCATTTT

V: TRBV25-1
length: 15
size: few
D: NA
J: TRBJ1-2
CDR3: CASSEAGGANYGYTF
DNA: TGTGCCAGCAGTGAGGCAGGCGGAGCTAACTATGGCTACACCTTC

V: TRBV27
length: 16
size: NA
D: NA
J: TRBJ2-5
CDR3: CASSFSAGRNQETQYF
DNA: TGTGCCAGCAGTTTCTCGGCGGGAAGAAACCAAGAGACCCAGTACTTC

V: TRBV27
length: 15
size: NA
D: TRBD1
J: TRBJ2-6
CDR3: CASSFGTVGANVLTF
DNA: TGTGCCAGCAGCTTTGGGACAGTTGGGGCCAACGTCCTGACTTTC

V: TRBV6-5
length: 11
size: NA
D: NA
J: TRBJ2-7
CDR3: CASSFYSDQYF
DNA: TGTGCCAGCAGTTTCTACTCCGACCAGTACTTC

V: TRBV5-1
length: 15
size: few
D: TRBD1
J: TRBJ2-7
CDR3: CASSTGTGGAYEQYF
DNA: TGCGCCAGCAGCACGGGGACAGGGGGGGCCTACGAGCAGTACTTC

V: TRBV7-2
length: 14
size: NA
D: NA
J: TRBJ2-1
CDR3: CASSLFSRDNEQFF
DNA: TGTGCCAGCAGCTTATTCTCCCGAGACAATGAGCAGTTCTTC

V: TRBV12-5
length: 18
size: many
D: NA
J: TRBJ2-7
CDR3: CASGLAPSGDLLSYEQYF
DNA: TGTGCTAGTGGTTTGGCCCCGTCCGGGGACCTCCTCTCCTACGAGCAGTACTTC